These T cell receptor beta chains were read from a single sample in a study of blood T cell repertoires in COVID-19. Some clones are missing from TCRdb's copy, which holds only in-frame ones; the method was immunoSEQ multiplex PCR. The data contain under 350,000 clones, 80% to 90% of them singletons. Sequencing was carried out using peripheral blood. The receptors come from a middle-aged man with acute or convalescent COVID-19. CDR3s include the opening cysteine and the closing phenylalanine or tryptophan. The D gene is left open where the match is weak. Only part of the rows carry a size: once, few, many, or a class if the clone is expanded.

V: TRBV27
J: TRBJ2-7
D: TRBD1
size: .
CDR3: CASSGQGGFYEQYF
DNA: TGTGCCAGCAGTGGACAGGGGGGATTCTACGAGCAGTACTTC

V: TRBV19
J: TRBJ1-4
D: .
size: .
CDR3: CASGGVRNEKLFF
DNA: TGTGCCAGCGGGGGGGTGCGGAATGAAAAACTGTTTTTT

V: TRBV24-1
J: TRBJ2-1
D: TRBD2
size: .
CDR3: CATSGGTRTSGHNEQFF
DNA: TGTGCCACCAGCGGGGGTACGAGGACTAGCGGTCACAATGAGCAGTTCTTC

V: TRBV11-2
J: TRBJ1-2
D: .
size: few
CDR3: CASSSGQNNYGYTF
DNA: TGTGCCAGCAGCTCAGGACAGAATAACTATGGCTACACCTTC

V: TRBV12-3/TRBV12-4
J: TRBJ1-1
D: .
size: .
CDR3: CASSSSLNTEAFF
DNA: TGTGCCAGCAGTTCTAGTTTGAACACTGAAGCTTTCTTT

V: TRBV5-4
J: TRBJ1-6
D: .
size: .
CDR3: CASSPGNSPLHF
DNA: TGTGCCAGCAGTCCAGGGAATTCACCCCTCCACTTT

V: TRBV19
J: TRBJ2-1
D: TRBD1
size: few
CDR3: CASSPGQGALGVYNEQFF
DNA: TGTGCCAGTAGTCCGGGACAGGGGGCCCTCGGGGTCTACAATGAGCAGTTCTTC

V: TRBV3-1/TRBV3-2
J: TRBJ2-2
D: TRBD1
size: .
CDR3: CASSHPGQWNTGELFF
DNA: TGTGCCAGCAGCCACCCGGGACAGTGGAACACCGGGGAGCTGTTTTTT

V: TRBV5-1
J: TRBJ1-2
D: .
size: .
CDR3: CASSPAALQDPYGYTF
DNA: TGCGCCAGCAGCCCCGCGGCGTTACAGGACCCCTATGGCTACACCTTC

V: TRBV6-5
J: TRBJ1-5
D: TRBD1
size: few
CDR3: CASRDSLLSQPQHF
DNA: TGTGCCAGCCGGGACAGTCTTTTAAGTCAGCCCCAGCATTTT

V: TRBV6-1
J: TRBJ1-2
D: TRBD1
size: few
CDR3: CASSEGTDYYGYTF
DNA: TGTGCCAGCAGTGAGGGGACAGATTACTATGGCTACACCTTC

V: TRBV6-5
J: TRBJ2-2
D: .
size: .
CDR3: CASRLRQRVTGELFF
DNA: TGTGCCAGCAGACTCCGACAGCGCGTCACCGGGGAGCTGTTTTTT

V: TRBV5-1
J: TRBJ1-2
D: .
size: .
CDR3: CASSLAEGSTNSGYTF
DNA: TGCGCCAGCAGCTTGGCGGAGGGCAGTACCAATTCTGGCTACACCTTC

V: TRBV4-2
J: TRBJ1-1
D: .
size: .
CDR3: CASSQDPRPNTEAFF
DNA: TGTGCCAGCAGCCAAGATCCCAGGCCTAACACTGAAGCTTTCTTT

V: TRBV18
J: TRBJ2-3
D: TRBD1
size: .
CDR3: CASSPKRQGSDTDTQYF
DNA: TGTGCCAGCTCACCAAAGCGACAGGGGTCAGACACAGATACGCAGTATTTT

V: TRBV24-1
J: TRBJ2-7
D: .
size: .
CDR3: CATSDLGGATLSQYF
DNA: TGTGCCACCAGTGATTTGGGGGGGGCCACCCTTTCCCAGTACTTC

V: TRBV19
J: TRBJ1-2
D: TRBD1
size: .
CDR3: CASSLWDRSHYGYTF
DNA: TGTGCCAGTAGTCTTTGGGACAGGTCACACTATGGCTACACCTTC

V: TRBV2
J: TRBJ1-2
D: TRBD1
size: .
CDR3: CASSEGTGGRGYTF
DNA: TGTGCCAGCAGTGAAGGGACAGGGGGCCGTGGCTACACCTTC

V: TRBV6-4
J: TRBJ2-7
D: .
size: .
CDR3: CASSIVRGYEQYF
DNA: TGTGCCAGCAGTATCGTCAGGGGCTACGAGCAGTACTTC

V: TRBV4-1
J: TRBJ1-2
D: .
size: .
CDR3: CASSPPDRPYGYTF
DNA: TGCGCCAGCAGCCCTCCGGACAGACCCTATGGCTACACCTTC

V: TRBV5-4
J: TRBJ1-1
D: .
size: .
CDR3: CASSLDPRPGDTEAFF
DNA: TGTGCCAGCAGCTTGGACCCCCGTCCAGGGGACACTGAAGCTTTCTTT

V: TRBV6-5
J: TRBJ2-1
D: .
size: .
CDR3: CASSKTSLNEQFF
DNA: TGTGCCAGCAGTAAGACTAGTCTGAATGAGCAGTTCTTC

V: TRBV5-1
J: TRBJ2-7
D: TRBD2
size: once
CDR3: CASSLRTSGDEQYF
DNA: TGCGCCAGCAGCTTACGGACTAGCGGGGACGAGCAGTACTTC

V: TRBV4-1
J: TRBJ1-6
D: TRBD1
size: .
CDR3: CASSQPQGQGDSPLHF
DNA: TGCGCCAGCAGCCAACCCCAGGGGCAGGGGGATTCACCCCTCCACTTT

V: TRBV4-1
J: TRBJ1-5
D: .
size: .
CDR3: CASSPGGNQPQHF
DNA: TGCGCCAGCAGCCCCGGGGGAAATCAGCCCCAGCATTTT

V: TRBV2
J: TRBJ2-7
D: TRBD1
size: few
CDR3: CASRSGTGVEQYF
DNA: TGTGCCAGCAGATCCGGGACAGGGGTCGAGCAGTACTTC

V: TRBV18
J: TRBJ2-7
D: TRBD2
size: .
CDR3: CASSPSGNEQYF
DNA: TGTGCCAGCTCACCCAGCGGGAACGAGCAGTACTTC

V: TRBV2
J: TRBJ2-3
D: TRBD2
size: .
CDR3: CARQRPLSAGGFTDTQYF
DNA: TGTGCCAGGCAGAGGCCGCTGTCGGCGGGGGGTTTCACAGATACGCAGTATTTT

V: TRBV5-4
J: TRBJ1-2
D: .
size: .
CDR3: CASSLVANGYTF
DNA: TGTGCCAGCAGCTTGGTGGCAAATGGCTACACCTTC

V: TRBV18
J: TRBJ2-1
D: TRBD1
size: .
CDR3: CASSRSTGYHEQFF
DNA: TGTGCCAGCTCCCGATCGACAGGGTATCATGAGCAGTTCTTC

V: TRBV7-9
J: TRBJ1-4
D: .
size: .
CDR3: CASSSPVKHNEKLFF
DNA: TGTGCCAGCAGCTCCCCCGTGAAGCATAATGAAAAACTGTTTTTT

V: TRBV5-6
J: TRBJ1-5
D: .
size: .
CDR3: CASSRGYSSNQPQHF
DNA: TGTGCCAGCAGCAGAGGGTATAGTAGCAATCAGCCCCAGCATTTT

V: TRBV27
J: TRBJ1-2
D: TRBD1
size: .
CDR3: CASSSYVPMTGSGGYTF
DNA: TGTGCCAGCAGTTCCTATGTCCCCATGACAGGGAGTGGTGGCTACACCTTC

V: TRBV2
J: TRBJ2-2
D: .
size: once
CDR3: CASSESGGTNTGELFF
DNA: TGTGCCAGCAGTGAATCGGGCGGGACGAACACCGGGGAGCTGTTTTTT

V: TRBV30
J: TRBJ1-3
D: .
size: .
CDR3: CAWSVRRGGNTIYF
DNA: TGTGCCTGGAGTGTACGCAGGGGTGGAAACACCATATATTTT